This TCR beta chain was captured in a study of cytomegalovirus exposure and HLA in healthy donors. Produced via immunoSEQ multiplex PCR; TCRdb's table is partial and in-frame only. The sample shows about 160,000 clones, just under 90% of them seen only once. Germline assignment: CDR1 SNHLY and CDR2 FYNNEI. Trimming left V 8 bases short and J 8 bases short, with 21 bases between. This CDR3 is 14 amino acids long. Sequenced: PBMCs. The rearrangement uses TRBV2 and TRBJ1-2; tentative D call: TRBD1 (5 bases). The source is a man aged 18 to 30 in good health and CMV-seropositive. The CDR3 loop is CASAPDSQSNGYTF. The CDR3 DNA reads as TGTGCCAGCGCTCCCGACAGCCAGTCTAACGGCTACACCTTC.